Described below is a single T cell receptor beta chain sequence and its context. Genes and germline come from the mouse. Read coverage stops 4 residues before the CDR3 terminus; the germline J gene supplies the remainder. This sample is part of a study of CD8+ T cells in alopecia areata. At the level of the study: Grafted skin came from C3H/HeJ donors with spontaneous alopecia (roughly 6-13 months old) and was placed on roughly 7-11-week-old female C3H/HeJ mice.

Germline CDR1 is NSHNY and CDR2 is SYGAGN. This CDR3 region has 13 residues. The V end was cut by 4 bases, the J end by 0 bases, with 6 bases between. cDNA prepared by RNA extraction and subsequent reverse transcription served as the template for sequencing. Clones were read by immunoSEQ multiplex PCR, and TCRdb kept only the in-frame ones, dropping some. Observed in the sample are over 250,000 clones, none of them singletons. Combined cutaneous lymph node cells underwent sorting by CD4, CD8alpha, NKG2D, NKG2ACE and additional markers. Sample: CD4+ T cells sorted from a lymph node. This TCR was recovered from a C3H/HeJ mouse with alopecia areata. Mouse strain MHC haplotype: H2-k. The V call is TRBV13-1, the J call TRBJ2-3; D is unresolved. The covered CDR3 bases are TGTGCCAGCAGTCTGGTTAGTGCAGAA. Its translation: CASSLVSAE. The complete CDR3 reads CASSLVSAETLYF.